This TCR beta chain was found in a study of breast tumors, draining lymph nodes, adjacent tissues. MiXCR, applied by TCRdb to the multiplex PCR reads, yields one record per CDR3 protein. The table has about 180,000 distinct CDR3 sequences, around a third seen once. The CDR3 covers 13 residues. Trimming stripped 7 bases from V and 1 base from J, with 11 bases between. Per the germline V gene, CDR1 is MNHEY and CDR2 is SMNVEV (reference sequence). This clonotype was detected a few times. Its antigen is undetermined. Findings of the study overall: Tumor repertoires ranked between lymph nodes and nontumor tissue in diversity, with V and J gene preferences. Luminal-like breast cancer showed significantly greater tumor-nontumor repertoire similarity than basal-like breast cancer did. Findings are consistent with lymph node origin and intratumoral expansion of most tumor T cells.

Samples came from axillary lymph nodes draining the breast cancer. The chain links TRBV27 to TRBJ2-7; D might be TRBD2 (5 bases). The sample taken for sequencing was axillary lymph node tissue. The receptor was isolated from a female donor with breast cancer. Some clones in this sample may be carry-over from other donors' samples. The CDR3 sequence: CASTDGESYEQYF. In DNA form, the CDR3 reads TGTGCCAGCACCGACGGGGAGTCCTACGAGCAGTACTTC.